The 26 T cell receptor beta chains presented below share a single source sample, sequenced in a study of cytomegalovirus exposure and HLA in healthy donors. PCR amplification relied on 60 Vbeta primers (plus 13 Jbeta primers). Some clones are missing from TCRdb's copy, which holds only in-frame ones; the method was immunoSEQ multiplex PCR. This sample yields about 200,000 clones, of which around 85% are seen a single time; 1.5% to 2% belongs to the top ten. The sample comprised PBMCs. These receptors were collected from a man younger than 35 in good health and CMV-seronegative.

The chain is built from TRBV5-6 and TRBJ1-6, with a tentative D call TRBD1 (6 bases). The CDR3 consists of 17 residues. V was trimmed by 4 bases and J by 5 bases, leaving 19 bases between them. CDR1 is SGHDT and CDR2 is YYEEEE in the germline V gene. The CDR3 region is CASSQVGLTGDNSPLHF. The CDR3, as DNA: TGTGCCAGCAGCCAGGTTGGACTGACAGGAGATAATTCACCCCTCCACTTT.

This clone was recorded only once. V gene TRBV25-1 combines with J gene TRBJ1-5; no clear D gene. The CDR3 is 13 residues long. Germline-derived CDR1 and CDR2 are MGHDK and SYGVNS. The ends were cut back, 1 base at V and 5 bases at J, with 6 bases in the middle. The CDR3 spells CASSELSDQPQHF. The CDR3 bases are TGTGCCAGCAGTGAATTGTCCGATCAGCCCCAGCATTTT.

This chain connects TRBV15 to TRBJ2-1; 10 nucleotides align to TRBD2. This CDR3 comprises 18 residues. Germline CDR1 is LNHNV and CDR2 is YYDKDF (reference sequence). Germline trimming cut 0 bases from V and 2 bases from J; bases unmatched to any gene: 7. CDR3 in amino acids: CATSRDLERGGTYNEQFF. The CDR3 DNA follows: TGTGCCACCAGCAGAGACCTTGAGCGGGGGGGAACCTACAATGAGCAGTTCTTC. The full variable domain, rest sourced from reference TRBV15 and TRBJ2-1, is DAMVIQNPRYQVTQFGKPVTLSCSQTLNHNVMYWYQQKSSQAPKLLFHYYDKDFNNEADTPDNFQSRRPNTSFCFLDIRSPGLGDTAMYLCATSRDLERGGTYNEQFFGPGTRLTVL.

The genes are TRBV9 and TRBJ2-7, with 9 bases matching TRBD2. V gave up 0 bases and J gave up 2 bases; unmatched junction bases: 6. Germline-derived CDR1 and CDR2 are SGDLS and YYNGEE. CDR3 length: 16 residues. For the CDR3, the DNA is TGTGCCAGCAGCGTAGGACCGGAGCGGGAGGCCTACGAGCAGTACTTC. The encoded protein is CASSVGPEREAYEQYF.

V is TRBV4-1 and J is TRBJ2-7; 13 bases agree with TRBD2. V lost 2 bases, J lost 2 bases, and 6 bases stayed unmatched. The germline V gene encodes CDR1 MGHRA and CDR2 YSYEKL. The CDR3 sequence is 17 residues long. The CDR3 is CASSQQGTSGIPYEQYF. In DNA form, the CDR3 reads TGCGCCAGCAGCCAACAAGGGACTAGCGGGATCCCCTACGAGCAGTACTTC.

This clone was observed a few times. The V and J genes are TRBV9 and TRBJ2-2; 8 nucleotides align to TRBD1. The V segment lost 2 bases and the J segment 1 base; nucleotides outside the gene matches: 13. The germline CDR1 and CDR2 sequences are SGDLS and YYNGEE. CDR3 size: 19 residues. CDR3 DNA sequence: TGTGCCAGCAGCGTTAGACCAACCCACGACAGGGGGAACACCGGGGAGCTGTTTTTT. This translates into CASSVRPTHDRGNTGELFF. Full variable domain (remainder filled in from reference TRBV9 and TRBJ2-2): DSGVTQTPKHLITATGQRVTLRCSPRSGDLSVYWYQQSLDQGLQFLIQYYNGEERAKGNILERFSAQQFPDLHSELNLSSLELGDSALYFCASSVRPTHDRGNTGELFFGEGSRLTVL.

This clone has a handful of counts. V gene TRBV5-6 combines with J gene TRBJ1-4; TRBD1 is a possible D gene (6 bases). The CDR3 length is 14 residues. Trimming shortened V by 2 bases and J by 4 bases, and 9 bases separated the two germline ends. Germline loops: CDR1 SGHDT, CDR2 YYEEEE. As DNA, the CDR3 is TGTGCCAGCAGCTTAGGACAGTATAATGAAAAACTGTTTTTT. This sequence encodes CASSLGQYNEKLFF.

This clone was seen a single time. The J gene is TRBJ2-7, the V gene TRBV21-1; TRBD2, as called in the table, went unchecked against the DNA. TRBV21-1 is termed a pseudogene. The CDR3 has 14 amino acids. In DNA, the CDR3 is TGTGCCAGCAGCAAAGTCGGGAGACGGTACGAGCAGTACTTC. This encodes CASSKVGRRYEQYF.

This clone was counted between two and nine times. This rearrangement joins TRBV4-3 to TRBJ1-6, with TRBD1 as a possible D gene (6 bases). Germline-derived CDR1 and CDR2 are LGHNA and YSLEER. The V end was cut by 0 bases, the J end by 0 bases, with 18 bases between. The CDR3 totals 20 residues. DNA of the CDR3: TGCGCCAGCAGCCAAGAATTAGGCAGGGGACGGAGCTCCTATAATTCACCCCTCCACTTT. Encoded protein: CASSQELGRGRSSYNSPLHF.

The rearrangement joins TRBV6-1 to TRBJ2-7, with 12 bases that match TRBD2. Germline CDR1 reads MNHNS; CDR2 reads SASEGT. The CDR3 consists of 19 residues. Trimming removed 2 bases from V and 5 bases from J; junction bases left unmatched: 16. As DNA, the CDR3 is TGTGCCAGCAGTGAATACCCCCCGGGGTTGACTAGCGGGAGCCACGAGCAGTACTTC. Protein: CASSEYPPGLTSGSHEQYF.

The chain has TRBV2 and TRBJ2-5; 7 nucleotides agree with TRBD1. This CDR3 comprises 17 residues. Germline lookup yields CDR1 SNHLY and CDR2 FYNNEI. The junction had 17 bases not matched to a gene; V was cut back by 5 bases and J by 5 bases. The CDR3 loop is CASSMTGPAFEGETQYF. As DNA, the CDR3 is TGTGCCAGCAGTATGACAGGGCCGGCCTTCGAGGGTGAGACCCAGTACTTC.

This clone was seen more than once but under ten times. The genes are TRBV7-9 and TRBJ2-1; D not resolved. CDR3 length: 14 amino acids. The germline V gene has CDR1 SEHNR and CDR2 FQNEAQ (reference sequence). Trimming pared 1 base from V and 4 bases from J, leaving 8 bases between. In DNA, the CDR3 is TGTGCCAGCAGCTTAGGAGCCAAGTACAATGAGCAGTTCTTC. It yields the protein CASSLGAKYNEQFF.

This clone was counted only a few times. The V call is TRBV11-2, the J call TRBJ1-4; a weak D match, TRBD1 (5 bases). V lost 3 bases, J lost 4 bases, and 15 bases lay in between. This CDR3 has 16 amino acids. Germline V gene lookup returns CDR1 SGHAT and CDR2 FQNNGV. CDR3 sequence: CASSLGGRASNEKLFF. In nucleotides, the CDR3 is TGTGCCAGCAGCTTGGGGGGTCGTGCCAGTAATGAAAAACTGTTTTTT.

The rearrangement links TRBV4-3 to TRBJ2-7, with TRBD2 matching 7 bases. The germline CDR1 and CDR2 sequences are LGHNA and YSLEER. The V gene end was trimmed by 3 bases and the J gene end by 3 bases; junction bases not matched to a gene: 2. The length of the CDR3 is 13 residues. CDR3 region: CASSHSSGYEQYF. The CDR3 nucleotides read TGCGCCAGCAGCCACTCTAGCGGCTACGAGCAGTACTTC.

The sample holds one count of this clone. The CDR3 here is CASSLGRRINNEQYF. CDR3 in DNA: TGTGCCAGCAGCTTAGGCAGGAGGATTAATAACGAGCAGTACTTC. V gene TRBV7-2 combines with J gene TRBJ2-7; D might be TRBD2 (5 bases). The CDR3 consists of 15 residues. Germline CDR1 reads SGHTA; CDR2 reads FQGNSA. Trimming cost V 1 base and J 5 bases, with 15 bases left between them.

The J gene is TRBJ1-5, the V gene TRBV6-6; 7 nucleotides match TRBD1. The CDR3 sequence is 13 residues long. Germline lookup yields CDR1 MNHNY and CDR2 SVGAGI (reference sequence). V gave up 9 bases and J gave up 4 bases; unmatched junction bases: 6. DNA for the CDR3: TGTGCCAGTGCGGGACAGCAAAATCAGCCCCAGCATTTT. Translated, it gives CASAGQQNQPQHF.

In this sample, this clone turned up once. The rearrangement links TRBV10-3 to TRBJ2-5; TRBD2 aligns across 8 bases. The DNA end favors TRBJ2-7, so the J call may be wrong. This CDR3 spans 14 amino acids. Germline V gene data show CDR1 as ENHRY and CDR2 as SYGVKD. The CDR3, as DNA: TGTGCCTCCACCCCCACTAGCGGTACCTACGAGCAGTACTTC. As protein: CASTPTSGTYEQYF.

This clone showed up just once. J is TRBJ1-5 and V is TRBV28, with TRBD1 matching over 7 bases. J lost 0 bases, V lost 6 bases, and 5 bases had no gene match. The CDR3 is 15 residues long. Per the germline V gene, CDR1 is MDHEN and CDR2 is SYDVKM. The CDR3 nucleotides read TGTGCCAGCAGCCCAGGGGGGCCTAGCAATCAGCCCCAGCATTTT. Its translation: CASSPGGPSNQPQHF.

Only one count was recorded for this clone. The rearrangement uses TRBV19 and TRBJ2-7; D possibly corresponds to TRBD2 (5 bases). V was shortened by 3 bases and J by 6 bases, with 21 bases between the two germline ends. Per the germline V gene, CDR1 is LNHDA and CDR2 is SQIVND (reference sequence). This CDR3 contains 16 residues. As DNA, the CDR3 is TGTGCCAGTAGTATTAGGGCACTAGTCGGATGGGGCGAGCAGTACTTC. The encoded protein is CASSIRALVGWGEQYF.

This clone was seen once. One end of the junction fails to match germline, which may point to a read error. The chain is built from TRBV7-7 and TRBJ2-7; 10 positions agree with TRBD1. Per the germline V gene, CDR1 is SSHAT and CDR2 is FNYEAQ (reference sequence). The CDR3 is made up of 14 amino acids. CDR3 in amino acids: CASSRGTGDNEQYF. The CDR3, as DNA: TGTGCTAGCAGCCGCGGGACAGGGGACAACGAGCAGTACTTC.

This chain connects TRBV2 to TRBJ1-3; tentative D call: TRBD1 (6 bases). Germline CDR1 SNHLY, CDR2 FYNNEI. The CDR3 extends over 16 amino acids. V was trimmed by 6 bases and J by 0 bases, leaving 15 bases between them. The CDR3, as DNA: TGTGCCAGCAGCCAGACAGGAGTATTCTCTGGAAACACCATATATTTT. This translates into CASSQTGVFSGNTIYF. Combining the CDR3 with reference TRBV2 and TRBJ1-3 gives the whole variable domain EPEVTQTPSHQVTQMGQEVILRCVPISNHLYFYWYRQILGQKVEFLVSFYNNEISEKSEIFDDQFSVERPDGSNFTLKIRSTKLEDSAMYFCASSQTGVFSGNTIYFGEGSWLTVV.

On this clone: The conserved closing phenylalanine or tryptophan is absent in this CDR3, likely reflecting a read error. Because the CDR3's place on the DNA is in doubt, the DNA is left out and the CDR3 is given as listed by TCRdb. CDR3 residues: CASSPMGDRKRI. This chain uses TRBV6-1 with TRBJ2-7; no DNA check was done on the table's D call, TRBD1. Germline V gives CDR1 MNHNS, CDR2 SASEGT. The CDR3 comprises 12 residues, both ends counted.

This chain joins TRBV30 and TRBJ2-1; 9 bases are a match to TRBD2. CDR1 and CDR2 from the germline V gene are GTSNPN and SVGIG (reference sequence). V trimming: 0 bases; J trimming: 3 bases; junction bases outside the gene matches: 6. The CDR3 contains 16 residues. Here the CDR3 DNA reads TGTGCCTGGAGTGTACCGACTAGCGGAGTCTACAATGAGCAGTTCTTC. It codes for CAWSVPTSGVYNEQFF.

The chain combines TRBV5-1 with TRBJ2-3; D gene unclear. Deletions cut 1 base from V and 4 bases from J, with 4 bases between. The CDR3 is 12 amino acids. Germline V lookup: CDR1 SGHRS, CDR2 YFSETQ. The CDR3 DNA follows: TGCGCCAGCAGCTTGCGGGCAGATACGCAGTATTTT. Translated, it gives CASSLRADTQYF.

V is TRBV4-3 and J is TRBJ2-6, with 7 bases aligning to TRBD1. The V segment lost 4 bases and the J segment 0 bases; nucleotides outside the gene matches: 12. CDR1 is LGHNA and CDR2 is YSLEER in the germline V gene. The CDR3 is made up of 19 amino acids. CDR3 nucleotide sequence: TGCGCCAGCAGCCGAGATCGAGGGACAGCGCGCTCTGGGGCCAACGTCCTGACTTTC. As protein: CASSRDRGTARSGANVLTF.

V and J are TRBV10-3 and TRBJ1-5, with a weak D call TRBD1 (5 bases). The germline CDR1 and CDR2 sequences are ENHRY and SYGVKD. V lost 4 bases and J lost 0, with 7 bases in between. The CDR3 covers 14 residues. CDR3 in amino acids: CAISGGLSNQPQHF. Written as DNA, the CDR3 is TGTGCCATCAGTGGGGGACTTAGCAATCAGCCCCAGCATTTT.